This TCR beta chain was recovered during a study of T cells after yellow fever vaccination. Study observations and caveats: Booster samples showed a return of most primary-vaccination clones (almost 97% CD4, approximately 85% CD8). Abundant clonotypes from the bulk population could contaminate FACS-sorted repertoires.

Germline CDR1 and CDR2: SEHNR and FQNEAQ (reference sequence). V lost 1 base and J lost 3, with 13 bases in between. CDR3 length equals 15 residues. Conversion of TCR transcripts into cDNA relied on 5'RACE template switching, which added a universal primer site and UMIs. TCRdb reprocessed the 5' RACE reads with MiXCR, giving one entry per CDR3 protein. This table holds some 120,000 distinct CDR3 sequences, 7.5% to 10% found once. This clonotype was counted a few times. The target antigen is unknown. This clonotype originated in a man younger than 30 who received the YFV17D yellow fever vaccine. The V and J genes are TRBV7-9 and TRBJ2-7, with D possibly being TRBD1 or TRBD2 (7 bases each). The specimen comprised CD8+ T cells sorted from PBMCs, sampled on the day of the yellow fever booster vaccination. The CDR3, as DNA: TGTGCCAGCAGCTTAGAGGCAGGGGGGGGCTACGAGCAGTACGTC. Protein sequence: CASSLEAGGGYEQYV.